Sequencing of this T cell receptor (beta chain) was carried out in a study of spatial heterogeneity in lung cancer. Study as a whole: Detection consistently yielded more beta chains than alpha chains. The average appearance count of each unique TCR and UMI combination in raw reads was more than 9.5.

Described time point: sample taken at primary tumor resection. The sequenced material consisted of unsorted whole RNA from tumor, nontumor lung or frozen PBMC. Samples came from 72 TRACERx patients with untreated early-stage lung cancer. A unique molecular identifier was carried by every single TCR cDNA molecule. One entry per CDR3 protein results from TCRdb running MiXCR on the 5' RACE reads. This table has more than 85,000 distinct CDR3 sequences, roughly 10% appearing once. This clonotype was obtained from a male donor with early-stage non-small cell lung cancer. Source: PBMCs, taken at surgery.

The CDR3 bases are TGTGCCAGCAGCTCAGGACGGACAAGCTCCTACAATGAGCAGTTCTTC. Translated: CASSSGRTSSYNEQFF. The chain combines TRBV5-4 with TRBJ2-1; D possibly corresponds to TRBD1 (5 bases). The germline CDR1 and CDR2 sequences are SGHNT and YYREEE (reference sequence). The V end lost 3 bases, the J end lost 0 bases, and 13 bases lay between the germline ends. The CDR3 is made up of 16 amino acids. Drawing the rest from reference TRBV5-4 and TRBJ2-1, the complete variable domain is ETGVTQSPTHLIKTRGQQVTLRCSSQSGHNTVSWYQQALGQGPQFIFQYYREEENGRGNFPPRFSGLQFPNYSSELNVNALELDDSALYLCASSSGRTSSYNEQFFGPGTRLTVL.